This T cell receptor beta chain appears in the sequencing data of a study of early T cells in non-severe SARS-CoV-2 infection. Study at large: Chains were unpaired, as sequencing was done on bulk RNA from unsorted whole blood.

The study's findings and limits: Private and CD4 specificities were missed by VDJdb matching, skewed to anti-spike CD8.

CDR1 is SQVTM, CDR2 ANQGSEA, per germline. The CDR3 length is 15 residues. Trimming cost V 6 bases and J 4 bases, with 18 bases left between them. Individual cDNA molecules were tagged with unique molecular identifiers. TCRdb reprocessed the 5' RACE reads via MiXCR and lists one record per CDR3 protein. The profile covers 60,000 to 75,000 distinct CDR3 sequences, with about 12% appearing a single time and approximately 6.4% taken by the ten largest. This clonotype was recorded a few times. What it binds is not known. The sequencing sample was made of whole blood. The chain is built from TRBV29-1 and TRBJ1-4, with a tentative D call TRBD1 (6 bases). This receptor was identified in an adult who was a healthcare worker with PCR-confirmed SARS-CoV-2 infection or an uninfected control (not recorded which). DNA for the CDR3: TGCAGCGTCGCCAGACGGGGGGCGGATAATGAAAAACTGTTTTTT. Amino acids: CSVARRGADNEKLFF.